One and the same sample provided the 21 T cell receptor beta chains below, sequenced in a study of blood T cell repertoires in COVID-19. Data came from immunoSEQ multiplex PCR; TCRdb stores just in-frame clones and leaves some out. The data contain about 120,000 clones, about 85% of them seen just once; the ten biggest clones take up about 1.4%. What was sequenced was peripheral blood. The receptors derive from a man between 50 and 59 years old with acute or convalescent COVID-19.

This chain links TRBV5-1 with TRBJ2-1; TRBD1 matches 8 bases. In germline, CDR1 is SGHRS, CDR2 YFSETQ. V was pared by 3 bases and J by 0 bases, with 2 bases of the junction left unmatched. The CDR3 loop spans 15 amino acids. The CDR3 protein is CASSSGQGSYNEQFF. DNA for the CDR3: TGCGCCAGCAGCTCAGGACAGGGCTCCTACAATGAGCAGTTCTTC. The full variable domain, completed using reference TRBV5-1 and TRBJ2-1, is KAGVTQTPRYLIKTRGQQVTLSCSPISGHRSVSWYQQTPGQGLQFLFEYFSETQRNKGNFPGRFSGRQFSNSRSEMNVSTLELGDSALYLCASSSGQGSYNEQFFGPGTRLTVL.

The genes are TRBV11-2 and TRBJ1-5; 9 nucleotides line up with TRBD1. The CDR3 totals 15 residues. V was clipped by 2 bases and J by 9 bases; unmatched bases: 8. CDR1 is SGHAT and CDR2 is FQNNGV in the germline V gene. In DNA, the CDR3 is TGTGCCAGCAGCTTATCCGGGACAGGGCATCGGCCCCAGCATTTT. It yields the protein CASSLSGTGHRPQHF.

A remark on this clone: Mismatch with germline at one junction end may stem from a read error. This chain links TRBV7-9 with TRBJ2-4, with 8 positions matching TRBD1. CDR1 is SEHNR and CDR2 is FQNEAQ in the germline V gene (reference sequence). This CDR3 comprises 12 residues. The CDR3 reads CASSAEGTGPDF. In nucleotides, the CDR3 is TGTGCCAGCAGCGCAGAGGGGACAGGACCAGACTTC.

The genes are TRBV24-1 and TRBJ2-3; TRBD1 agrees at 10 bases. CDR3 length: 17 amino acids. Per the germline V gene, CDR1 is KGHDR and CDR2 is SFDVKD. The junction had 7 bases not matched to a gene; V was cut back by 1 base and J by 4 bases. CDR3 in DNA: TGTGCCACCAGTGATTTTGGGGGACAGGGGTGGTCAGATACGCAGTATTTT. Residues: CATSDFGGQGWSDTQYF.

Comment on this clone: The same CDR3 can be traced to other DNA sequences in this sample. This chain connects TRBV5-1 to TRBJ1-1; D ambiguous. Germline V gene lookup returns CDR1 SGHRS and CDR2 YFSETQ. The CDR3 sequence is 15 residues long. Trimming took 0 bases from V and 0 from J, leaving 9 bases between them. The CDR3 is CASSLASGLNTEAFF. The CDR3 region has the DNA TGCGCCAGCAGCTTGGCCTCAGGCCTGAACACTGAAGCTTTCTTT. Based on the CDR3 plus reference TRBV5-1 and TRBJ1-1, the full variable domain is KAGVTQTPRYLIKTRGQQVTLSCSPISGHRSVSWYQQTPGQGLQFLFEYFSETQRNKGNFPGRFSGRQFSNSRSEMNVSTLELGDSALYLCASSLASGLNTEAFFGQGTRLTVV.

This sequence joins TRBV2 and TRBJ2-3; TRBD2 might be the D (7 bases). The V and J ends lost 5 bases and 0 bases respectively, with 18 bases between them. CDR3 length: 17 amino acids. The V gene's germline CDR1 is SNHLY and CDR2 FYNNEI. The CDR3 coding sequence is TGTGCCAGCAGTAAAGGTACGGGGGGCCTGAGCACAGATACGCAGTATTTT. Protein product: CASSKGTGGLSTDTQYF.

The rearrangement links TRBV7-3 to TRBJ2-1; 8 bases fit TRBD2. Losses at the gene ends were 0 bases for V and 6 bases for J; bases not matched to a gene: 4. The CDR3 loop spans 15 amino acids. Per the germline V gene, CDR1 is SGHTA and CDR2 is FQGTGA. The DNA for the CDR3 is TGTGCCAGCAGCTTAACCAGCGGGGGCCCCAATGAGCAGTTCTTC. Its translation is CASSLTSGGPNEQFF.

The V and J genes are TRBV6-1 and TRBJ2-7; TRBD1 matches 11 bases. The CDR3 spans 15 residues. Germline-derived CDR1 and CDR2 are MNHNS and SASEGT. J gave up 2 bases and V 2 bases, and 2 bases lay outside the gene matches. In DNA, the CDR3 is TGTGCCAGCAGTGAACAGGACAGGGGGCCCTACGAGCAGTACTTC. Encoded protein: CASSEQDRGPYEQYF.

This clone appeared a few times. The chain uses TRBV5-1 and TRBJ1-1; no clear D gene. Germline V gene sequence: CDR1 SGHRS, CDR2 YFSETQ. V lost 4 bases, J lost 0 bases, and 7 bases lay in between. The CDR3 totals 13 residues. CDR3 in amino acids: CASSLRVNTEAFF. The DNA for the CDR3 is TGCGCCAGCAGCCTAAGAGTGAACACTGAAGCTTTCTTT.

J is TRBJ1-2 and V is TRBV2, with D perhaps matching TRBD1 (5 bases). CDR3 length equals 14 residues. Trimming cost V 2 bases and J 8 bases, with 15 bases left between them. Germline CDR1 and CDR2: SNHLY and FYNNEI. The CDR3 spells CASSEQQGARGYTF. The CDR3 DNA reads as TGTGCCAGCAGTGAACAGCAGGGCGCTCGAGGCTACACCTTC.

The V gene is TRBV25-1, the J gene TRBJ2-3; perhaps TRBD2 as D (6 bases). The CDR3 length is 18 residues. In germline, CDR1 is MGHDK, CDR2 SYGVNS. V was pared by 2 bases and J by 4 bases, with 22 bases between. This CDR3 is CASSEAYGSLAFADTQYF. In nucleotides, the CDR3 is TGTGCCAGCAGTGAAGCTTACGGGAGTTTGGCGTTCGCAGATACGCAGTATTTT.

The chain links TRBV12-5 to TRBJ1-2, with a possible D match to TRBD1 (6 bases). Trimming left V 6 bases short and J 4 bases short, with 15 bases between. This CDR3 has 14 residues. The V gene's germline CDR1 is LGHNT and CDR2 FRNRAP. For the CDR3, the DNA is TGTGCTAGTGGGGGGTCCAGGGGTGGCTATGGCTACACCTTC. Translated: CASGGSRGGYGYTF.

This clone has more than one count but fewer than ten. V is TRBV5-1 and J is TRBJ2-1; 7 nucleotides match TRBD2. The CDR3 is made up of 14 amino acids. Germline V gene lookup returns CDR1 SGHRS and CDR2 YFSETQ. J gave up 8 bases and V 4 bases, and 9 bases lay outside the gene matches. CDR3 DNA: TGCGCCAGCAGCCCAAATGGGAGGGGAGATGAGCAGTTCTTC. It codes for CASSPNGRGDEQFF.

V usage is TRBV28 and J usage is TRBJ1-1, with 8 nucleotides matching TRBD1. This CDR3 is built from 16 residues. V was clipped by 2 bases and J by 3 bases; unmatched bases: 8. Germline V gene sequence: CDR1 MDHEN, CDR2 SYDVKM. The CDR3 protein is CASSLPGGGSDTEAFF. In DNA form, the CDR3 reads TGTGCCAGCAGTTTACCAGGGGGCGGTTCAGACACTGAAGCTTTCTTT.

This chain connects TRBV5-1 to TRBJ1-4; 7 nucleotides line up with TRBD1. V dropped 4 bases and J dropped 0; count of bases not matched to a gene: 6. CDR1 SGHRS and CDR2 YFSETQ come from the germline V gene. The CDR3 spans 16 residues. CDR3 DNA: TGCGCCAGCAGCGGGGGGACAGCTGCAACTAATGAAAAACTGTTTTTT. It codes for CASSGGTAATNEKLFF.

DNA for the CDR3: TGTGCCAGCAGTGACCTCGGATGGCGGGATACGCAGTATTTT. It specifies CASSDLGWRDTQYF. The chain has TRBV25-1 and TRBJ2-3; D ambiguous. The ends were cut back, 3 bases at V and 6 bases at J, with 13 bases in the middle. The V gene's germline CDR1 is MGHDK and CDR2 SYGVNS. The length of the CDR3 is 14 residues.

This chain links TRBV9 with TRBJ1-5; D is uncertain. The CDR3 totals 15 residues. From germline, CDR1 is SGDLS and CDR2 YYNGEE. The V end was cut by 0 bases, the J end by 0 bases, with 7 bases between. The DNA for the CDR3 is TGTGCCAGCAGCGTAGGAGGGAATAGCAATCAGCCCCAGCATTTT. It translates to CASSVGGNSNQPQHF. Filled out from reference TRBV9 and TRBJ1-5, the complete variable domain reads DSGVTQTPKHLITATGQRVTLRCSPRSGDLSVYWYQQSLDQGLQFLIQYYNGEERAKGNILERFSAQQFPDLHSELNLSSLELGDSALYFCASSVGGNSNQPQHFGDGTRLSIL.

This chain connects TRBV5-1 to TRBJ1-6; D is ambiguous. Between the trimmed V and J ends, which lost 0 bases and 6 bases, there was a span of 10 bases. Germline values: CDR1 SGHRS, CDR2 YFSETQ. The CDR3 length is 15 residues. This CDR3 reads CASSLGSTGNSPLHF. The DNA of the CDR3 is TGCGCCAGCAGCTTGGGGAGTACGGGTAATTCACCCCTCCACTTT. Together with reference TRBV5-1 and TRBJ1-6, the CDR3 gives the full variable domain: KAGVTQTPRYLIKTRGQQVTLSCSPISGHRSVSWYQQTPGQGLQFLFEYFSETQRNKGNFPGRFSGRQFSNSRSEMNVSTLELGDSALYLCASSLGSTGNSPLHFGNGTRLTVT.

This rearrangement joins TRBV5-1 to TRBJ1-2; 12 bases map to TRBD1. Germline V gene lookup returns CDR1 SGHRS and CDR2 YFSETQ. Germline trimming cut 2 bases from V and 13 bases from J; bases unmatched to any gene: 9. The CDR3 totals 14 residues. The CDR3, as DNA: TGCGCCAGCAGCTTCCCGGGACAGGGGGCATCGGCCACCTTC. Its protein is CASSFPGQGASATF.

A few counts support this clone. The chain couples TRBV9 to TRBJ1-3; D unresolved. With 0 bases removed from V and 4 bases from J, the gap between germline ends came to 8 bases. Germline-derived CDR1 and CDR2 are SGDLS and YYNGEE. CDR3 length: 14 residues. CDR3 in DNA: TGTGCCAGCAGCGTAGGCACAGTCGGAAACACCATATATTTT. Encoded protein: CASSVGTVGNTIYF.

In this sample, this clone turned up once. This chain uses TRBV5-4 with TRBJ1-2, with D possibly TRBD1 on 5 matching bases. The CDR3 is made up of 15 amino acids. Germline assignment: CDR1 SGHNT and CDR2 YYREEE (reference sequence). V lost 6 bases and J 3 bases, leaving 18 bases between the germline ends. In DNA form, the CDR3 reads TGTGCCAGCACCTTATGGGGCGGGGCAGACTATGGCTACACCTTC. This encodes CASTLWGGADYGYTF.